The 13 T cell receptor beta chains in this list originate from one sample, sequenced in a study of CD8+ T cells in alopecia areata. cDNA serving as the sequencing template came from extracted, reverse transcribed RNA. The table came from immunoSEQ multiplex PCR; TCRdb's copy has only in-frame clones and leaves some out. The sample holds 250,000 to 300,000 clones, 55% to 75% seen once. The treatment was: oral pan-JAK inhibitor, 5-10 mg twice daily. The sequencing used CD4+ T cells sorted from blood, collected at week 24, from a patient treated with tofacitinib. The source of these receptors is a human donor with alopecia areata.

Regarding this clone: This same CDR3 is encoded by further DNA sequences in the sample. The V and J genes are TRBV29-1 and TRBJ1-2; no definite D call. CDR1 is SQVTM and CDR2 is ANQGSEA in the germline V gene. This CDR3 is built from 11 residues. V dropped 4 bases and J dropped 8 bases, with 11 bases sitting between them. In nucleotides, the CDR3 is TGCAGCGTTGTGGGTGGGGAAGGCTACACCTTC. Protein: CSVVGGEGYTF.

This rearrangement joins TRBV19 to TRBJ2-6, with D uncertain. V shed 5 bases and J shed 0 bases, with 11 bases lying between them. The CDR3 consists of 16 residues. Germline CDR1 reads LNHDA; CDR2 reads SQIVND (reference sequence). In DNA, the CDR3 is TGTGCCAGTAGTCAGCAGATGGGCTCTGGGGCCAACGTCCTGACTTTC. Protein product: CASSQQMGSGANVLTF.

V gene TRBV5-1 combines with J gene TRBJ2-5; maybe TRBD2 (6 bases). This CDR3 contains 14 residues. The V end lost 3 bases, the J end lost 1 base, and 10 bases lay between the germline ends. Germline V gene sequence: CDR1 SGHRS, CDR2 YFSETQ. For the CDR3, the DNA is TGCGCCAGCAGCTATGGGACTTTCCAAGAGACCCAGTACTTC. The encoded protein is CASSYGTFQETQYF.

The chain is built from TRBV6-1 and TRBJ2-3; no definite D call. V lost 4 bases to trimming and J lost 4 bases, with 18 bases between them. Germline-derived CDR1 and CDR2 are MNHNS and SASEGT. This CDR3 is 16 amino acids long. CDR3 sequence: CASSAARMVGADTQYF. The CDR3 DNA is TGTGCCAGCAGTGCGGCGAGGATGGTTGGTGCAGATACGCAGTATTTT.

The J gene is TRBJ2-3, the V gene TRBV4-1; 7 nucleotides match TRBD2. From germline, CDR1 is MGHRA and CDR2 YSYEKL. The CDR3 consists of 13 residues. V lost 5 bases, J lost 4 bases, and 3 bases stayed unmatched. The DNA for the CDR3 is TGCGCCAGCAGCGCTCTAGCGGCAGATACGCAGTATTTT. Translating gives CASSALAADTQYF.

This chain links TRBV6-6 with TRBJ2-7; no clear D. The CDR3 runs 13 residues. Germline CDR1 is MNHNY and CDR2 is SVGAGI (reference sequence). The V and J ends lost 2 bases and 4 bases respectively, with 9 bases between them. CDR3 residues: CASSYGPQYEQYF. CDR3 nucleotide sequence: TGTGCCAGCAGTTACGGCCCCCAATACGAGCAGTACTTC.

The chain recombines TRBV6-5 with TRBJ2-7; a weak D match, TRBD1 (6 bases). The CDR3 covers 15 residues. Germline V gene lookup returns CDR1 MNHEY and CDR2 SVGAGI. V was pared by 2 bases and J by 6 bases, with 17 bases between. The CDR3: CASSYRRTGLGEQYF. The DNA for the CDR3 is TGTGCCAGCAGTTACCGAAGAACAGGGCTGGGCGAGCAGTACTTC.

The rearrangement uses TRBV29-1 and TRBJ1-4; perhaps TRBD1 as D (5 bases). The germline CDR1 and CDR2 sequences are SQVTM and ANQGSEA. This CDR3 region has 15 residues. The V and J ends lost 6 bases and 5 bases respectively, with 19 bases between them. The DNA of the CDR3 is TGCAGCGTAGCAGGAGGGACGTTGCCCAATGAAAAACTGTTTTTT. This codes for CSVAGGTLPNEKLFF.

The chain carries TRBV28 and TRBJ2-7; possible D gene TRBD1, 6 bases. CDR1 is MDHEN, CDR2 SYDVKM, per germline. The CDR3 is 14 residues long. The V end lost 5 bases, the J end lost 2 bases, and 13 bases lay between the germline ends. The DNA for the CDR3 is TGTGCCAGCAGTCCCCAGGACAGACCCTACGAGCAGTACTTC. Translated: CASSPQDRPYEQYF.

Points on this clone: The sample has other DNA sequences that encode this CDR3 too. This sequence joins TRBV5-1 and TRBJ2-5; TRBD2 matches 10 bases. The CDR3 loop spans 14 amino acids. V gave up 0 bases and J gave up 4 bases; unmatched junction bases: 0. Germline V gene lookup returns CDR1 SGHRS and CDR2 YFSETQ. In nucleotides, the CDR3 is TGCGCCAGCAGCTTGGGGACTAGCGGAGAGACCCAGTACTTC. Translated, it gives CASSLGTSGETQYF.

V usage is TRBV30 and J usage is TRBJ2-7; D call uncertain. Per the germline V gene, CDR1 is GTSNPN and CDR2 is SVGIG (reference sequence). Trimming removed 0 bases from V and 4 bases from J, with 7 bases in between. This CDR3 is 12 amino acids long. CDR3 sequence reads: CAWSVVQYEQYF. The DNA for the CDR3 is TGTGCCTGGAGTGTAGTCCAGTACGAGCAGTACTTC.

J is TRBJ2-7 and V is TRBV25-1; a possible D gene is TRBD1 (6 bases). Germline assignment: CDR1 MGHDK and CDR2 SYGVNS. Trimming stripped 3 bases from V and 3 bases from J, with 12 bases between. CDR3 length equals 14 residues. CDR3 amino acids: CASSDSTGDYEQYF. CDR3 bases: TGTGCCAGCAGTGATTCGACAGGAGACTACGAGCAGTACTTC.

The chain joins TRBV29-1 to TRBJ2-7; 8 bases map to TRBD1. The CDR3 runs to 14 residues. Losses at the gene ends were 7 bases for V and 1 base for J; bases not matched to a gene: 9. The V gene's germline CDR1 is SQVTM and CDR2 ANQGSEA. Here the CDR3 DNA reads TGCAGCGCCGGTATACGGGACAGGTCCTACGAGCAGTACTTC. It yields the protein CSAGIRDRSYEQYF.